This T cell receptor beta chain was retrieved from a study of shared clonotypes between healthy human individuals. Deep-level running was used for the assay. Methods used by the authors: Without quality scores, immunoSEQ junctional reads could not be filtered like full-length reads. Using immunoSEQ multiplex PCR, the repertoire was profiled, and TCRdb retains in-frame clones only, with some absent. The DNA was the basis for D and trimming; V, J and clone size are from that table. The sample includes 2 million to 2.5 million clones, around 90% seen only once; the top ten take around 0.38%. Remarks on this clone: No antigen is known for it.

Germline V gene sequence: CDR1 MNHEY, CDR2 SVGAGI. The CDR3 runs 12 residues. Trimming took off 7 bases at V and 7 bases at J, with 10 bases between the two ends. Whole-study results and caveats: The sole specimen, blood, was sampled, and tissue repertoires likely differ.

V gene TRBV6-5 combines with J gene TRBJ2-2; either TRBD1 or TRBD2 may supply D (5 bases each). The clonotype comes from a young man in good health. Some clones in this sample may be carry-over from other donors' samples. Specimen: naive CD4+ T cells from PBMCs. Subset of the sample: CD45RA+ positively selected. The CDR3 nucleotides read TGTGCCAGCACGGCTGGGGGCGGGGAGCTGTTTTTT. The encoded protein is CASTAGGGELFF.